This section outlines one T cell receptor beta chain sequence together with its context. These data come from a study of cytomegalovirus exposure and HLA in healthy donors. Researchers ran the PCR with 60 Vbeta and 13 Jbeta primers. Clones were sequenced by immunoSEQ multiplex PCR, and TCRdb holds only the in-frame ones, with some missing. The data show 130,000 or so clones, 75% to 90% seen once. This receptor was obtained from a woman in her fifties or sixties in good health and CMV-seropositive. Sequenced sample: PBMCs.

CDR3: CASSLSPPANTGELFF. The CDR3 DNA reads as TGTGCCAGCAGCTTATCCCCCCCTGCGAACACCGGGGAGCTGTTTTTT. The gene calls are TRBV7-3 and TRBJ2-2; no reliable D call. V dropped 2 bases and J dropped 0 bases, with 10 bases sitting between them. There are 16 residues in the CDR3. Germline-derived CDR1 and CDR2 are SGHTA and FQGTGA.